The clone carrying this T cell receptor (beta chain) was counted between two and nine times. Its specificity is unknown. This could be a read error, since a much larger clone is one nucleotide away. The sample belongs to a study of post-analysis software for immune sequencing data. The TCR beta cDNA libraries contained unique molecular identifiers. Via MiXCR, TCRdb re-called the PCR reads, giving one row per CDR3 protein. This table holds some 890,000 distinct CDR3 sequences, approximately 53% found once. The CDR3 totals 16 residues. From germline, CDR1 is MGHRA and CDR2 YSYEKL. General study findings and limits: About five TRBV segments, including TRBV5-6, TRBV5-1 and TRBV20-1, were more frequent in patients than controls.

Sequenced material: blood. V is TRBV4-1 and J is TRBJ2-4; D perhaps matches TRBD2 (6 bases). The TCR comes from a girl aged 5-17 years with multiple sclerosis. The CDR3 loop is CAGSQDGWGVKNIQYF. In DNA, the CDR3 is TGCGCCGGCAGCCAAGATGGGTGGGGGGTCAAAAACATTCAGTACTTC.